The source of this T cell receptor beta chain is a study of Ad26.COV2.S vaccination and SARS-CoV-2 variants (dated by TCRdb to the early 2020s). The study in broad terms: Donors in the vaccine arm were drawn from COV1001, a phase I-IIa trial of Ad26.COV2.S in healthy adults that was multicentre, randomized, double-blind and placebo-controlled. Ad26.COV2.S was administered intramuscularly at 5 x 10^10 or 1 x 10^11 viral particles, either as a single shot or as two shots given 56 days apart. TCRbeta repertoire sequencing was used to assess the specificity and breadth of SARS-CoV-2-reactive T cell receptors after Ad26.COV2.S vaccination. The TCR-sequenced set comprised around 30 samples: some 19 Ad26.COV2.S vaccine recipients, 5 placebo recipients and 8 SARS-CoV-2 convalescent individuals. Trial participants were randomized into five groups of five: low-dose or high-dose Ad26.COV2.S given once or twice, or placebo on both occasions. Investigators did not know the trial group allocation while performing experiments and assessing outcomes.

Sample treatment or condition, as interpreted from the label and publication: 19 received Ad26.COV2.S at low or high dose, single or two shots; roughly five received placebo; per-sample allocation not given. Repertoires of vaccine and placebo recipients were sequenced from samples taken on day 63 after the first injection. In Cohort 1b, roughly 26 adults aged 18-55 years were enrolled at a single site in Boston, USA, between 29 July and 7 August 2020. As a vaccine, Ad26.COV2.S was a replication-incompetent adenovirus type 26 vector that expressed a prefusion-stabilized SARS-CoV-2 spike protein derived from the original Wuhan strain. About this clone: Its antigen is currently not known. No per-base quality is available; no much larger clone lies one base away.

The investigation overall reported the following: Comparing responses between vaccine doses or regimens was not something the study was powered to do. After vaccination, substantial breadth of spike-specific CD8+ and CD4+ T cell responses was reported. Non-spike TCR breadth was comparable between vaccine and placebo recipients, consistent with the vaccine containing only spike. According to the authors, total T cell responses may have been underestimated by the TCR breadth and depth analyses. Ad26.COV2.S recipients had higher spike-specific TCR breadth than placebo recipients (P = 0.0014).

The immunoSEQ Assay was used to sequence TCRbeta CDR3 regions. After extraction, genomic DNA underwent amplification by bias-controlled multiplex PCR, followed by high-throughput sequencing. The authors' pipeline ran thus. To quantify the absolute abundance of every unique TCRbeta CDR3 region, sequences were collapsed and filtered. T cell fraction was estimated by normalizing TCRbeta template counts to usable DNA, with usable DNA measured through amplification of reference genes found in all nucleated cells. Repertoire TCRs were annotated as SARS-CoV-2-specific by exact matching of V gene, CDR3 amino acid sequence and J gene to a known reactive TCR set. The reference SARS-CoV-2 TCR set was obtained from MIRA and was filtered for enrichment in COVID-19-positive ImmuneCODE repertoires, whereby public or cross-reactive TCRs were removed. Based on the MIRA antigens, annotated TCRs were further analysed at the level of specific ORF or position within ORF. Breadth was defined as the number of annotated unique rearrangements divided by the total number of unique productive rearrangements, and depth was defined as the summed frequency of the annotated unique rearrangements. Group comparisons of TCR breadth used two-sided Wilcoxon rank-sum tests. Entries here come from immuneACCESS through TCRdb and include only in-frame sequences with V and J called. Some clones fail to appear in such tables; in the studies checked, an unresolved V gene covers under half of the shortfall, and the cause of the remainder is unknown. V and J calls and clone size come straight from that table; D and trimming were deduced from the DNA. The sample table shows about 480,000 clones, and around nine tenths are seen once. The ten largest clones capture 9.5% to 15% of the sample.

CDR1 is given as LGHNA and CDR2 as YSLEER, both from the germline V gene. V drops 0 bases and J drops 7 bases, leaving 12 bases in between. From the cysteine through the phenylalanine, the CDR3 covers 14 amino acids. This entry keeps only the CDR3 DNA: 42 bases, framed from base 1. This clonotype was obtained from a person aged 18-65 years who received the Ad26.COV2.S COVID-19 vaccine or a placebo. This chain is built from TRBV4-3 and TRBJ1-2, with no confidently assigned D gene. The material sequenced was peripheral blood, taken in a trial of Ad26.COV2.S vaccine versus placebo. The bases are TGCGCCAGCAGCCAAGATGTGGAGAAATTTGGCTACACCTTC. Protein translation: CASSQDVEKFGYTF.